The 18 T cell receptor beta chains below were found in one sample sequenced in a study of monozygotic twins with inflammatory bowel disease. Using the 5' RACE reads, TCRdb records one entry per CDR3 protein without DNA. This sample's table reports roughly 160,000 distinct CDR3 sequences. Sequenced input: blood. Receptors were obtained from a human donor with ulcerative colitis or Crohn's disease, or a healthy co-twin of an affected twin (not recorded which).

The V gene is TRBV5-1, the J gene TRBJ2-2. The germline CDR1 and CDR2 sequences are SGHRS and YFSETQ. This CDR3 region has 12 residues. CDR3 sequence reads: CASSIPTGELFF.

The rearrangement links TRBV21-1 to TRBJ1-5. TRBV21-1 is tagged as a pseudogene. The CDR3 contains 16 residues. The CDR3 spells CASSGLWLKNYLPQHF.

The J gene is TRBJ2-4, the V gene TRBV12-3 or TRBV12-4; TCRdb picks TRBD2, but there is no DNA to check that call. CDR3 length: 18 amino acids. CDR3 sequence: CASSLEVSVSGAKNIQYF.

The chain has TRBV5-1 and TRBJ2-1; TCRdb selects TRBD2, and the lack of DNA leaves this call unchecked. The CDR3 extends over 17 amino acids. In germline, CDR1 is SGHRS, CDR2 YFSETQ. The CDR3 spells CASRRLAGSPLGNEQFF.

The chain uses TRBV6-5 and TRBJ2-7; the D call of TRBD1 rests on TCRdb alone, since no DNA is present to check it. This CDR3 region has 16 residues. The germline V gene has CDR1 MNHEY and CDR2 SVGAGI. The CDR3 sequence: CASSYLGGQGAYEQYF.

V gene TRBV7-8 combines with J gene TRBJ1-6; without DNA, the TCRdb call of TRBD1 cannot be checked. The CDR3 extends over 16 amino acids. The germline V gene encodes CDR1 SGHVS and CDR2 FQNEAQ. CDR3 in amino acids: CASSLGRQGANSPLHF.

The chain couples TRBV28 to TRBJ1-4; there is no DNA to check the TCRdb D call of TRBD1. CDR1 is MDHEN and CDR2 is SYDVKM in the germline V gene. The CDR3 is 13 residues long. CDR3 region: CASSSGVGEKLFF. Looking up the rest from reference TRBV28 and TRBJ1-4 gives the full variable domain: DVKVTQSSRYLVKRTGEKVFLECVQDMDHENMFWYRQDPGLGLRLIYFSYDVKMKEKGDIPEGYSVSREKKERFSLILESASTNQTSMYLCASSSGVGEKLFFGSGTQLSVL.

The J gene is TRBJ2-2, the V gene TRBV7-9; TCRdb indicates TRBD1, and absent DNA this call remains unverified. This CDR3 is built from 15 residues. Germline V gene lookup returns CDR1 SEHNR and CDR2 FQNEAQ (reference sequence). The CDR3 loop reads CASSSTSPNTGELFF.

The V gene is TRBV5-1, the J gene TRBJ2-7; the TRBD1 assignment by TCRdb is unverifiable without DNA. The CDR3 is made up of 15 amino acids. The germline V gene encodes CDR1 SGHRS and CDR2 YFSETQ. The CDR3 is CASSLVGTGNYEQYF.

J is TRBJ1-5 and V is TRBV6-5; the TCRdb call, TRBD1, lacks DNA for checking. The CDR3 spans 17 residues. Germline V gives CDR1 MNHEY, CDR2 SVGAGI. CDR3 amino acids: CASSYFTQGKSNQPQHF.

The CDR3 sequence: CAWSVGSEQYF. This chain joins TRBV30 and TRBJ2-7. The germline gives CDR1 GTSNPN, CDR2 SVGIG (reference sequence). The CDR3 covers 11 residues. The whole variable domain, filled in from reference TRBV30 and TRBJ2-7, reads SQTIHQWPATLVQPVGSPLSLECTVEGTSNPNLYWYRQAAGRGLQLLFYSVGIGQISSEVPQNLSASRPQDRQFILSSKKLLLSDSGFYLCAWSVGSEQYFGPGTRLTVT.

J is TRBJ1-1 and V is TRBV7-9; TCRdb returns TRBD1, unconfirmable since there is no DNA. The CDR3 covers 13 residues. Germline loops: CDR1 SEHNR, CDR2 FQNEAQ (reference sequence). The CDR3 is CASSGRGNTEAFF.

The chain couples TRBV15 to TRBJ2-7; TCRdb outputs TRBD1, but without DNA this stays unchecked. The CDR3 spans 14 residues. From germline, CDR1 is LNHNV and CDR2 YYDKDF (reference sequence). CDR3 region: CATSRAGVGYEQYF.

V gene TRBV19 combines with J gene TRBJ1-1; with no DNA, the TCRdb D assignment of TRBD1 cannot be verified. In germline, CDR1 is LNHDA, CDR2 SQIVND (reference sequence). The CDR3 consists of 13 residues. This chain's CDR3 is CASTTPLPGRAFF.

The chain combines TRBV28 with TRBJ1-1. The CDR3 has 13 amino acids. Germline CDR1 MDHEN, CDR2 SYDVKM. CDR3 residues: CASSLDLGTEAFF.

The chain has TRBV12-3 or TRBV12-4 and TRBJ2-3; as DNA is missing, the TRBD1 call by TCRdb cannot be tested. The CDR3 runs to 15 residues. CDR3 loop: CASSPIDRTTDTQYF.

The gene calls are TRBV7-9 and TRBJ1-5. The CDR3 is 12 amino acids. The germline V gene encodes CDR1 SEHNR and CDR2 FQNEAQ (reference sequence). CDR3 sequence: CASSLGDQPQHF.

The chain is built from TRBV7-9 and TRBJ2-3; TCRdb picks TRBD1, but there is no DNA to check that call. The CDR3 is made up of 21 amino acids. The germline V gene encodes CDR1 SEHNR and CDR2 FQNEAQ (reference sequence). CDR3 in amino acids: CASSLEFELGRGSSRTDTQYF. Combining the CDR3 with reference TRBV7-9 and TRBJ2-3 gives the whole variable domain DTGVSQNPRHKITKRGQNVTFRCDPISEHNRLYWYRQTLGQGPEFLTYFQNEAQLEKSRLLSDRFSAERPKGSFSTLEIQRTEQGDSAMYLCASSLEFELGRGSSRTDTQYFGPGTRLTVL.